The 25 T cell receptor beta chains in this list originate from one sample, sequenced in a study of blood T cell repertoires in COVID-19. Some clones are missing from TCRdb's copy, which holds only in-frame ones; the method was immunoSEQ multiplex PCR. The repertoire holds about 310,000 clones, with roughly 86% as singletons. The material sequenced was peripheral blood. Every receptor here comes from a woman between 45 and 60 years old who had recovered from COVID-19.

Details on this clone: In the same sample, other DNA sequences code for this CDR3. The J gene is TRBJ1-4, the V gene TRBV9; no definite D call. Deletions cut 2 bases from V and 0 bases from J, with 5 bases between. The CDR3 length is 14 residues. Germline values: CDR1 SGDLS, CDR2 YYNGEE. The CDR3 nucleotides are TGTGCCAGCAGCGTGTCAGCAACTAATGAAAAACTGTTTTTT. This codes for CASSVSATNEKLFF.

This clone has just a few counts. The gene calls are TRBV6-5 and TRBJ1-2; D ambiguous. The CDR3 totals 13 residues. V was trimmed by 0 bases and J by 8 bases, leaving 10 bases between them. Germline V gives CDR1 MNHEY, CDR2 SVGAGI. The CDR3 sequence is CASSYSRQRGYTF. For the CDR3, the DNA is TGTGCCAGCAGTTACTCTCGCCAGCGGGGCTACACCTTC.

The chain couples TRBV5-8 to TRBJ1-5, with D tentatively TRBD1 (6 bases). The CDR3 extends over 14 amino acids. Trimming removed 4 bases from V and 9 bases from J, with 17 bases in between. Germline V gives CDR1 SGHTS, CDR2 YDEGEE. CDR3 in amino acids: CASSLQGDLGPQHF. The CDR3 nucleotides are TGTGCCAGCAGCCTACAGGGAGATCTAGGGCCCCAGCATTTT.

The J gene is TRBJ2-7, the V gene TRBV30; no firm D call. Trimming took off 3 bases at V and 4 bases at J, with 13 bases between the two ends. The germline V gene encodes CDR1 GTSNPN and CDR2 SVGIG (reference sequence). This CDR3 spans 13 amino acids. DNA of the CDR3: TGTGCCTGGAGCATAAACGTCGGTTACGAGCAGTACTTC. Translation: CAWSINVGYEQYF.

The V gene is TRBV2, the J gene TRBJ1-4; no reliable D call. The CDR3 sequence is 13 residues long. The V end was cut by 5 bases, the J end by 7 bases, with 11 bases between. In germline, CDR1 is SNHLY, CDR2 FYNNEI. The CDR3 loop reads CASSPGMREKLFF. The CDR3 nucleotides are TGTGCCAGCAGTCCCGGGATGCGTGAAAAACTGTTTTTT.

The chain recombines TRBV13 with TRBJ2-1; TRBD2 agrees at 7 bases. CDR1 PRHDT and CDR2 FYEKMQ come from the germline V gene (reference sequence). V lost 1 base to trimming and J lost 0 bases; unmatched junction nucleotides: 3. The CDR3 sequence is 16 residues long. CDR3 in amino acids: CASSLVRGSSYNEQFF. The CDR3 DNA follows: TGTGCCAGCAGCTTAGTGCGGGGGAGCTCCTACAATGAGCAGTTCTTC.

CDR3 coding DNA: TGTGCCAGCAGCTTGGATCGGACATCTACGACTGAAGCTTTCTTT. This sequence encodes CASSLDRTSTTEAFF. The chain joins TRBV11-2 to TRBJ1-1; a weak D match, TRBD1 (5 bases). The germline V and J ends were trimmed by 3 bases and 5 bases, with 16 bases remaining between them. This CDR3 is 15 amino acids long. Germline CDR1 and CDR2: SGHAT and FQNNGV.

This clone was counted a few times. V usage is TRBV19 and J usage is TRBJ2-6; tentatively, D is TRBD2 (5 bases). Germline CDR1 LNHDA, CDR2 SQIVND (reference sequence). The CDR3 is 18 residues long. V dropped 1 base and J dropped 0 bases, with 13 bases sitting between them. In DNA, the CDR3 is TGTGCCAGTAGTATAGTGGGCAGCGGTGGCTCTGGGGCCAACGTCCTGACTTTC. This translates into CASSIVGSGGSGANVLTF.

The chain has TRBV24-1 and TRBJ1-5, with a tentative D call TRBD1 (6 bases). V lost 4 bases and J 5 bases, leaving 17 bases between the germline ends. The CDR3 has 16 amino acids. Germline V lookup: CDR1 KGHDR, CDR2 SFDVKD. Written as DNA, the CDR3 is TGTGCCACCAGTGACGGGGCGCGACAGGCCTATCAGCCCCAGCATTTT. Residues: CATSDGARQAYQPQHF.

The CDR3 protein is CASILSGDSYEQYF. CDR3 coding DNA: TGTGCCAGCATACTTAGCGGCGACTCCTACGAGCAGTACTTC. This chain uses TRBV28 with TRBJ2-7; a possible D gene is TRBD2 (6 bases). The CDR3 is 14 amino acids. Germline values: CDR1 MDHEN, CDR2 SYDVKM. Between the trimmed V and J ends, which lost 7 bases and 0 bases, there was a span of 13 bases. Full variable domain (rest looked up from reference TRBV28 and TRBJ2-7): DVKVTQSSRYLVKRTGEKVFLECVQDMDHENMFWYRQDPGLGLRLIYFSYDVKMKEKGDIPEGYSVSREKKERFSLILESASTNQTSMYLCASILSGDSYEQYFGPGTRLTVT.

The chain links TRBV5-5 to TRBJ1-1; no clear D. Germline V gene sequence: CDR1 SGHKS, CDR2 YYEKEE (reference sequence). The CDR3 totals 14 residues. V was trimmed by 0 bases and J by 6 bases, leaving 12 bases between them. Here the CDR3 reads CASSLAAAGAEAFF. The CDR3, as DNA: TGTGCCAGCAGCTTGGCGGCCGCGGGCGCTGAAGCTTTCTTT.

The chain carries TRBV3-1 (or the pseudogene TRBV3-2) and TRBJ2-1; 14 bases fit TRBD2. With V trimmed by 2 bases and J by 12 bases, 12 bases remained unmatched. This CDR3 comprises 17 residues. The germline gives CDR1 LGHDT, CDR2 YNNKEL (reference sequence). The CDR3 coding sequence is TGTGCCAGCAGCCAAAGCCCTCGGACTAGCGGGAGGCTTGTGCAGTTCTTC. This translates into CASSQSPRTSGRLVQFF.

This sequence joins TRBV7-2 and TRBJ2-7; no firm D call. The CDR3 loop spans 13 amino acids. Trimming removed 5 bases at V and 3 bases at J, with 11 bases between. Germline V gives CDR1 SGHTA, CDR2 FQGNSA. The CDR3 nucleotides are TGTGCCAGCAGCATGAGCCTGTACTACGAGCAGTACTTC. Its protein is CASSMSLYYEQYF.

The chain combines TRBV6-5 with TRBJ1-1, with no clear D. CDR3 length equals 15 residues. V was pared by 7 bases and J by 7 bases, with 22 bases between. Germline CDR1 is MNHEY and CDR2 is SVGAGI. DNA of the CDR3: TGTGCCAGCATCGTCCTTCCCCTCTCGTCGGTTGAAGCTTTCTTT. Amino acid sequence: CASIVLPLSSVEAFF.

The genes are TRBV18 and TRBJ1-3; maybe TRBD1 (5 bases). The CDR3 has 17 amino acids. The germline V gene has CDR1 KGHSH and CDR2 LQKENI. Trimming removed 6 bases from V and 2 bases from J, with 20 bases in between. CDR3 loop: CASSATAQGSPGNTIYF. The DNA of the CDR3 is TGTGCCAGCTCCGCAACGGCCCAGGGAAGTCCTGGAAACACCATATATTTT.

The V and J genes are TRBV5-4 and TRBJ2-5; maybe TRBD1 (7 bases). Germline V gene data show CDR1 as SGHNT and CDR2 as YYREEE (reference sequence). V was shortened by 1 base and J by 1 base, with 11 bases between the two germline ends. The CDR3 covers 15 residues. CDR3 in DNA: TGTGCCAGCAGCTTGCCAGGGGGGAGCCAAGAGACCCAGTACTTC. Amino acid sequence: CASSLPGGSQETQYF.

The chain employs TRBV5-6 and TRBJ1-6; D is undetermined. Per germline, CDR1 SGHDT and CDR2 YYEEEE. The CDR3 sequence is 18 residues long. V was shortened by 0 bases and J by 4 bases, with 17 bases between the two germline ends. CDR3 coding DNA: TGTGCCAGCAGCTTGGGAGCTAAAGGAGGCCGATATAATTCACCCCTCCACTTT. Protein sequence: CASSLGAKGGRYNSPLHF.

J is TRBJ1-5 and V is TRBV20-1; D ambiguous. The ends were cut back, 5 bases at V and 5 bases at J, with 7 bases in the middle. Germline CDR1 and CDR2: DFQATT and SNEGSKA (reference sequence). The CDR3 covers 11 residues. The CDR3 coding sequence is TGCAGTGCTCCGGCGGATCAGCCCCAGCATTTT. Translating gives CSAPADQPQHF.

The chain joins TRBV5-1 to TRBJ2-1, with 7 bases matching TRBD1. This CDR3 spans 14 amino acids. V was clipped by 4 bases and J by 2 bases; unmatched bases: 3. Germline V gene data show CDR1 as SGHRS and CDR2 as YFSETQ. CDR3 protein: CASSPGGTYNEQFF. The DNA of the CDR3 is TGCGCCAGCAGCCCAGGGGGAACCTACAATGAGCAGTTCTTC.

The V gene is TRBV30, the J gene TRBJ1-1, with TRBD1 matching over 10 bases. The CDR3 runs to 16 residues. V lost 5 bases to trimming and J lost 2 bases; unmatched junction nucleotides: 11. Germline loops: CDR1 GTSNPN, CDR2 SVGIG (reference sequence). CDR3: CAWGPGTGVPNTEAFF. The CDR3 region has the DNA TGTGCCTGGGGCCCTGGGACAGGGGTGCCTAACACTGAAGCTTTCTTT.

The chain links TRBV6-2 or TRBV6-3 to TRBJ2-7; no reliable D call. Germline V lookup: CDR1 MNHEY, CDR2 SVGEGT. Deletions cut 6 bases from V and 2 bases from J, with 8 bases between. The CDR3 consists of 12 residues. In DNA, the CDR3 is TGTGCCAGCAGCTATAATACCTACGAGCAGTACTTC. As protein: CASSYNTYEQYF.

The J gene is TRBJ2-7, the V gene TRBV28; 7 bases line up with TRBD2. Germline V gene lookup returns CDR1 MDHEN and CDR2 SYDVKM. With V trimmed by 5 bases and J by 0 bases, 7 bases remained unmatched. This CDR3 spans 15 amino acids. CDR3 coding DNA: TGTGCCAGCAGTCCCGGGAGCGGGAACTCCTACGAGCAGTACTTC. Translation gives CASSPGSGNSYEQYF.

The V gene is TRBV7-3, the J gene TRBJ1-1; TRBD1 is a possible D gene (5 bases). Trimming stripped 1 base from V and 5 bases from J, with 11 bases between. This CDR3 contains 14 residues. Per germline, CDR1 SGHTA and CDR2 FQGTGA. CDR3 bases: TGTGCCAGCAGCTTAAAAGGGGCGGGAACTGAAGCTTTCTTT. Protein sequence: CASSLKGAGTEAFF.

V usage is TRBV30 and J usage is TRBJ1-2, with TRBD1 matching over 10 bases. Unmatched junction bases numbered 2, after V lost 1 base and J lost 9 bases. The CDR3 totals 12 residues. Germline-derived CDR1 and CDR2 are GTSNPN and SVGIG (reference sequence). The CDR3, as DNA: TGTGCCTGGAGTGGACAGGGGGCTCGCTACACCTTC. This encodes CAWSGQGARYTF.

The chain links TRBV18 to TRBJ2-1; 9 bases map to TRBD2. CDR1 and CDR2 from the germline V gene are KGHSH and LQKENI. The length of the CDR3 is 16 residues. V gave up 2 bases and J gave up 7 bases; unmatched junction bases: 9. In DNA, the CDR3 is TGTGCCAGCTCACCAACGGGACTAGCTAGTCAAAATGAGCAGTTCTTC. Translated, it gives CASSPTGLASQNEQFF.